Following are 26 T cell receptor beta chains from one sample sequenced in a study of T cells in Graves' hyperthyroidism and ophthalmopathy. RNA transcripts gave rise to amplified TCR beta CDR3 regions. A first-round RT-PCR of the TCR CDR3 used the HTBI primer set. TCRdb itself ran the multiplex PCR reads through MiXCR, one entry per CDR3 protein. The table shows about 500,000 distinct CDR3 sequences, with roughly 15% occurring only once. The sample was blood. The receptors originated from a woman aged 30 to 39 with Graves' ophthalmopathy.

This clonotype was counted many times. The chain combines TRBV28 with TRBJ2-7; D ambiguous. This CDR3 contains 13 residues. Trimming took 2 bases from V and 4 from J, leaving 9 bases between them. Germline CDR1 is MDHEN and CDR2 is SYDVKM. The CDR3 reads CASSLDWMYEQYF. CDR3 in DNA: TGTGCCAGCAGTTTAGACTGGATGTACGAGCAGTACTTC.

The chain combines TRBV4-1 with TRBJ2-5; TRBD1 matches at 7 bases. Germline V gives CDR1 MGHRA, CDR2 YSYEKL. This CDR3 region has 16 residues. V shed 3 bases and J 2 bases; nucleotides not matched to a gene: 9. The CDR3 sequence: CASSHPRDSFQETQYF. In nucleotides, the CDR3 is TGCGCCAGCAGCCACCCCCGGGACAGCTTTCAAGAGACCCAGTACTTC.

The table lists this clonotype with many counts. The V gene is TRBV20-1, the J gene TRBJ2-5; D perhaps matches TRBD1 (6 bases). The germline V gene encodes CDR1 DFQATT and CDR2 SNEGSKA (reference sequence). The germline V and J ends were trimmed by 6 bases and 5 bases, with 10 bases remaining between them. The CDR3 consists of 11 residues. The chain's CDR3 is CSARTGETQYF. DNA of the CDR3: TGCAGTGCCCGAACAGGGGAGACCCAGTACTTC.

This clonotype appeared many times. The V and J genes are TRBV27 and TRBJ2-5, with 10 nucleotides matching TRBD1. The trim removed 5 bases at V and 9 bases at J, leaving 12 bases unmatched. CDR1 is MNHEY, CDR2 SMNVEV, per germline (reference sequence). This CDR3 has 15 residues. CDR3 sequence: CASSPGTGDLGAQYF. CDR3 DNA sequence: TGTGCCAGCAGTCCCGGGACAGGGGACTTAGGGGCCCAGTACTTC.

CDR3 loop: CASSPPNSGWAGELFF. The CDR3 DNA reads as TGTGCCAGCTCACCACCGAACTCAGGGTGGGCCGGGGAGCTGTTTTTT. The chain recombines TRBV18 with TRBJ2-2; D possibly corresponds to TRBD1 (5 bases). The germline V gene has CDR1 KGHSH and CDR2 LQKENI. The CDR3 is 16 residues long. V was clipped by 0 bases and J by 6 bases, with 14 bases between them.

In this sample, this clonotype turned up many times. The chain employs TRBV20-1 and TRBJ1-2; D remains ambiguous. The germline V and J ends were trimmed by 0 bases and 4 bases, with 12 bases remaining between them. The CDR3 length is 14 residues. Germline CDR1 and CDR2: DFQATT and SNEGSKA (reference sequence). The CDR3 sequence: CSARDPPGSYGYTF. The CDR3 region has the DNA TGCAGTGCTAGAGATCCCCCAGGCTCCTATGGCTACACCTTC.

This clonotype was found many times. The V and J genes are TRBV15 and TRBJ1-5; D gene uncertain. This CDR3 comprises 14 residues. Germline CDR1 reads LNHNV; CDR2 reads YYDKDF (reference sequence). The germline V and J ends were trimmed by 3 bases and 0 bases, with 6 bases remaining between them. CDR3 loop: CATSSPSSNQPQHF. The CDR3 DNA is TGTGCCACCAGCAGCCCAAGTAGCAATCAGCCCCAGCATTTT.

This clonotype was counted ten times or more. J is TRBJ2-7 and V is TRBV2, with a weak D call TRBD2 (6 bases). Germline loops: CDR1 SNHLY, CDR2 FYNNEI. V was clipped by 11 bases and J by 3 bases, with 20 bases between them. This CDR3 has 14 residues. Here the CDR3 reads CAPLEGIKGYEQYF. For the CDR3, the DNA is TGTGCCCCATTGGAGGGGATTAAGGGCTACGAGCAGTACTTC.

The sample holds a few counts of this clonotype. The rearrangement joins TRBV20-1 to TRBJ2-7; possible D gene TRBD2, 6 bases. The length of the CDR3 is 13 residues. In germline, CDR1 is DFQATT, CDR2 SNEGSKA (reference sequence). The ends were cut back, 1 base at V and 6 bases at J, with 13 bases in the middle. DNA of the CDR3: TGCAGTGCTAGAGGGGAGGACGGTTCCGAGCAGTACTTC. It encodes CSARGEDGSEQYF.

The chain couples TRBV20-1 to TRBJ2-7; TRBD1 might be the D (6 bases). CDR1 and CDR2 from the germline V gene are DFQATT and SNEGSKA (reference sequence). This CDR3 has 15 amino acids. V lost 1 base to trimming and J lost 0 bases, with 13 bases between them. CDR3 DNA sequence: TGCAGTGCTAGAGGCACAGGGAAGAGCTCCTACGAGCAGTACTTC. Protein sequence: CSARGTGKSSYEQYF.

This clonotype has a handful of counts. V and J are TRBV25-1 and TRBJ2-1; tentatively, D is TRBD2 (5 bases). The CDR3 has 14 residues. Germline loops: CDR1 MGHDK, CDR2 SYGVNS. With 5 bases removed from V and 5 bases from J, the gap between germline ends came to 13 bases. The chain's CDR3 is CASSRGFRNNEQFF. DNA for the CDR3: TGTGCCAGCAGTAGAGGGTTTAGGAACAATGAGCAGTTCTTC.

This clonotype has at least ten counts. V usage is TRBV20-1 and J usage is TRBJ2-1, with TRBD2 identical over 9 bases. CDR3 length equals 14 residues. V shed 2 bases and J 3 bases; nucleotides not matched to a gene: 2. Looked up from germline, CDR1 is DFQATT and CDR2 is SNEGSKA (reference sequence). CDR3 coding DNA: TGCAGTGCTAGACTAGCGGGAAACTACAATGAGCAGTTCTTC. Encoded protein: CSARLAGNYNEQFF.

This clonotype was detected once. A much larger clone is a single base away; this may be a read error. V and J are TRBV20-1 and TRBJ2-1; perhaps D is TRBD1 or TRBD2 (5 bases each). The germline V and J ends were trimmed by 7 bases and 6 bases, with 19 bases remaining between them. Germline V lookup: CDR1 DFQATT, CDR2 SNEGSKA (reference sequence). The length of the CDR3 is 14 residues. CDR3: CSGRGIQDRNEQFF. The CDR3 DNA follows: TGCAGTGGGAGAGGGATACAGGACCGCAATGAGCAGTTCTTC.

This clonotype was counted ten times or more. The chain recombines TRBV7-2 with TRBJ2-7; possible D gene TRBD2, 6 bases. Between the trimmed V and J ends, which lost 5 bases and 3 bases, there was a span of 20 bases. The germline gives CDR1 SGHTA, CDR2 FQGNSA. CDR3 size: 16 residues. The CDR3 loop reads CASSPRGGTVDYEQYF. The CDR3 bases are TGTGCCAGCAGCCCCCGTGGCGGGACGGTTGACTACGAGCAGTACTTC.

The sample holds many counts of this clonotype. The chain joins TRBV7-2 to TRBJ2-7; D may be TRBD1 (6 bases). The germline V gene has CDR1 SGHTA and CDR2 FQGNSA. The ends were cut back, 3 bases at V and 7 bases at J, with 19 bases in the middle. The CDR3 has 15 residues. In nucleotides, the CDR3 is TGTGCCAGCAGCTTCGCCGCACAGGGCCTTACTGAGCAGTACTTC. Its protein is CASSFAAQGLTEQYF.

There are many counts of this clonotype. This sequence joins TRBV18 and TRBJ2-7, with D possibly called TRBD1 or TRBD2 (6 bases each). Germline values: CDR1 KGHSH, CDR2 LQKENI. The CDR3 totals 15 residues. The V end lost 5 bases, the J end lost 0 bases, and 14 bases lay between the germline ends. The DNA for the CDR3 is TGTGCCAGCTCAAACAGGGAGGTGGGCTCCTACGAGCAGTACTTC. The encoded protein is CASSNREVGSYEQYF.

To note about this clonotype: A much larger clone differs by one base, so this may be a read error. V and J are TRBV28 and TRBJ2-2, with a possible D match to TRBD1 (7 bases). The CDR3 length is 16 residues. CDR1 is MDHEN and CDR2 is SYDVKM in the germline V gene. The CDR3 protein is CASSSRQGGITGEPFF. The CDR3 DNA follows: TGTGCCAGCAGCAGCCGACAGGGAGGTATCACCGGGGAGCCGTTTTTT.

The chain joins TRBV18 to TRBJ1-5; TRBD1 agrees at 9 bases. The CDR3 is 15 residues long. CDR1 and CDR2 (germline): KGHSH, LQKENI. V gave up 5 bases and J gave up 3 bases; unmatched junction bases: 5. CDR3 residues: CASSLQGANNQPQHF. The CDR3 nucleotides are TGTGCCAGCTCATTACAGGGGGCGAACAATCAGCCCCAGCATTTT. Drawing the rest from reference TRBV18 and TRBJ1-5, the complete variable domain is NAGVMQNPRHLVRRRGQEARLRCSPMKGHSHVYWYRQLPEEGLKFMVYLQKENIIDESGMPKERFSAEFPKEGPSILRIQQVVRGDSAAYFCASSLQGANNQPQHFGDGTRLSIL.

This clonotype was detected ten times or more. V and J are TRBV7-2 and TRBJ2-1; D is undetermined. The CDR3 runs 14 residues. V was clipped by 1 base and J by 10 bases, with 14 bases between them. CDR1 is SGHTA and CDR2 is FQGNSA in the germline V gene. The CDR3, as DNA: TGTGCCAGCAGCTTAGGCGGCTTCGTGAGAGAGCAGTTCTTC. Translated, it gives CASSLGGFVREQFF.

This clonotype was seen at least ten times. The chain employs TRBV4-2 and TRBJ2-5, with 12 bases that match TRBD2. The ends lost 0 bases at V and 4 bases at J; junction bases unmatched: 3. Germline CDR1 and CDR2: LGHNA and YNFKEQ. This CDR3 is built from 16 residues. CDR3 loop: CASSQDGGLAGETQYF. CDR3 DNA sequence: TGTGCCAGCAGCCAAGATGGGGGACTAGCGGGAGAGACCCAGTACTTC.

The chain couples TRBV6-2 or TRBV6-3 to TRBJ2-3; D gene ambiguous. This CDR3 spans 12 amino acids. Germline V gene lookup returns CDR1 MNHEY and CDR2 SVGEGT. With 6 bases removed from V and 0 bases from J, the gap between germline ends came to 4 bases. The CDR3, as DNA: TGTGCCAGCAGACAGAGCACAGATACGCAGTATTTT. It translates to CASRQSTDTQYF.

This clonotype was seen a handful of times. Here the CDR3 reads CASSQERGQGDTQYF. The CDR3 bases are TGTGCCAGCAGCCAAGAGAGGGGACAGGGAGATACGCAGTATTTT. The J gene is TRBJ2-3, the V gene TRBV3-1, with 9 bases fitting TRBD1. This CDR3 region has 15 residues. V lost 0 bases, J lost 5 bases, and 3 bases stayed unmatched. From germline, CDR1 is LGHDT and CDR2 YNNKEL (reference sequence).

There are a few counts of this clonotype. This chain connects TRBV7-3 to TRBJ2-2; D remains ambiguous. CDR1 is SGHTA and CDR2 is FQGTGA in the germline V gene. This CDR3 is built from 15 residues. V was trimmed by 6 bases and J by 0 bases, leaving 11 bases between them. CDR3: CASSETPPNTGELFF. CDR3 sequence (DNA): TGTGCCAGCAGTGAAACCCCACCGAACACCGGGGAGCTGTTTTTT.

In its sample, this clonotype was seen a few times. The V call is TRBV4-2, the J call TRBJ1-3; D is uncertain. The CDR3 contains 18 residues. The germline CDR1 and CDR2 sequences are LGHNA and YNFKEQ. The V end lost 0 bases, the J end lost 2 bases, and 17 bases lay between the germline ends. The CDR3 nucleotides are TGTGCCAGCAGCCAAGAAGGTCCAAGGCGTGGGACTGGAAACACCATATATTTT. Translating gives CASSQEGPRRGTGNTIYF.

The rearrangement links TRBV14 to TRBJ1-1; possibly TRBD1 for D (6 bases). This CDR3 has 15 amino acids. With 4 bases removed from V and 5 bases from J, the gap between germline ends came to 17 bases. Germline V CDR1 and CDR2: SGHDN, FVKESK. The CDR3 nucleotides are TGTGCCAGCAGCCCTATTGACGGGGGCGGAACTGAAGCTTTCTTT. Translating gives CASSPIDGGGTEAFF.

This clonotype turned up a few times. The J gene is TRBJ2-7, the V gene TRBV19; TRBD1 is a possible D gene (5 bases). The CDR3 is 12 amino acids. The V gene's germline CDR1 is LNHDA and CDR2 SQIVND (reference sequence). V lost 4 bases and J lost 10, with 14 bases in between. The CDR3 protein is CASSRGPSAQYF. The CDR3 nucleotides are TGTGCCAGTAGTAGGGGCCCGTCGGCCCAGTACTTC.